These 29 T cell receptor beta chains originate from one sample sequenced in a study of control samples from healthy donors and cancer patients. The data were produced by immunoSEQ multiplex PCR, yet TCRdb's version contains in-frame clones alone and is incomplete. The repertoire has about 130,000 clones, around 90% of them found once; the top ten carry 2% to 3%. Sequenced material: blood. Receptor source: a man younger than 30 in good health.

The V call is TRBV4-1, the J call TRBJ2-1, with D possibly TRBD1 on 6 matching bases. Per the germline V gene, CDR1 is MGHRA and CDR2 is YSYEKL. CDR3 length: 14 residues. V gave up 1 base and J gave up 5 bases, with 9 bases separating them. DNA for the CDR3: TGCGCCAGCAGCCAAGTGAACAGGGACAATGAGCAGTTCTTC. Protein sequence: CASSQVNRDNEQFF.

The chain carries TRBV7-9 and TRBJ2-7; 7 bases map to TRBD2. CDR1 and CDR2 from the germline V gene are SEHNR and FQNEAQ (reference sequence). The CDR3 contains 15 residues. Trimming cost V 4 bases and J 0 bases; bases outside gene matches: 6. The CDR3 sequence is CASSSMGGISYEQYF. Here the CDR3 DNA reads TGTGCCAGCAGCTCGATGGGGGGGATCTCCTACGAGCAGTACTTC.

V and J are TRBV6-5 and TRBJ2-7; 8 bases agree with TRBD1. Germline V lookup: CDR1 MNHEY, CDR2 SVGAGI. Trimming took 3 bases from V and 1 from J; bases not matched to a gene: 5. The CDR3 extends over 15 amino acids. CDR3 coding DNA: TGTGCCAGCAGTTATGGACAGGGCATTTCCTACGAGCAGTACTTC. It is translated as CASSYGQGISYEQYF.

The chain recombines TRBV19 with TRBJ2-1, with TRBD2 as a possible D gene (6 bases). Germline V lookup: CDR1 LNHDA, CDR2 SQIVND (reference sequence). V was shortened by 4 bases and J by 1 base, with 11 bases between the two germline ends. The CDR3 has 15 residues. This CDR3 is CASSRNSGSYNEQFF. The CDR3, as DNA: TGTGCCAGTAGTAGGAATAGCGGATCCTACAATGAGCAGTTCTTC.

V is TRBV28 and J is TRBJ1-5, with D maybe TRBD1 (6 bases). The CDR3 covers 12 residues. Germline CDR1 reads MDHEN; CDR2 reads SYDVKM. The ends were cut back, 4 bases at V and 6 bases at J, with 7 bases in the middle. The CDR3 DNA is TGTGCCAGCAGTTCAGGGGTTCAGCCCCAGCATTTT. The encoded protein is CASSSGVQPQHF.

The chain uses TRBV6-2 or TRBV6-3 and TRBJ2-3; weak D call: TRBD2 (5 bases). The germline CDR1 and CDR2 sequences are MNHEY and SVGEGT. The CDR3 runs to 12 residues. With 2 bases removed from V and 8 bases from J, the gap between germline ends came to 8 bases. CDR3: CASSYPRVTQYF. The CDR3 nucleotides read TGTGCCAGCAGTTACCCGCGGGTTACGCAGTATTTT.

This rearrangement joins TRBV19 to TRBJ2-3, with D unclear. From germline, CDR1 is LNHDA and CDR2 SQIVND (reference sequence). The CDR3 consists of 13 residues. V dropped 7 bases and J dropped 6 bases, with 14 bases sitting between them. In DNA, the CDR3 is TGTGCCAGTACCCCCGGCCCAGCCGATACGCAGTATTTT. As protein: CASTPGPADTQYF. The whole variable domain, remainder taken from reference TRBV19 and TRBJ2-3, is DGGITQSPKYLFRKEGQNVTLSCEQNLNHDAMYWYRQDPGQGLRLIYYSQIVNDFQKGDIAEGYSVSREKKESFPLTVTSAQKNPTAFYLCASTPGPADTQYFGPGTRLTVL.

The chain couples TRBV27 to TRBJ2-7; a weak D match, TRBD2 (6 bases). Germline values: CDR1 MNHEY, CDR2 SMNVEV (reference sequence). Trimming pared 0 bases from V and 0 bases from J, leaving 6 bases between. The CDR3 extends over 14 amino acids. CDR3 DNA: TGTGCCAGCAGTTTATCCGGGGGCTCCTACGAGCAGTACTTC. Its translation: CASSLSGGSYEQYF.

The CDR3 DNA reads as TGTGCCAGCAGTGAATCGCGACAGGGAACCTACAATGAGCAGTTCTTC. This codes for CASSESRQGTYNEQFF. V gene TRBV2 combines with J gene TRBJ2-1, with 7 bases identical to TRBD1. CDR3 length: 16 residues. V lost 2 bases and J lost 2; bases outside the gene matches: 6. Germline CDR1 reads SNHLY; CDR2 reads FYNNEI.

The sample holds a few counts of this clone. The V call is TRBV7-9, the J call TRBJ2-2; perhaps TRBD2 as D (6 bases). Germline V gene data show CDR1 as SEHNR and CDR2 as FQNEAQ (reference sequence). This CDR3 is built from 15 residues. The V end lost 2 bases, the J end lost 6 bases, and 13 bases lay between the germline ends. DNA for the CDR3: TGTGCCAGCAGCTTATGGGGGGAGTCGGCCGGGGAGCTGTTTTTT. It yields the protein CASSLWGESAGELFF.

The chain joins TRBV9 to TRBJ1-2; the match to TRBD1 covers 8 bases. CDR1 SGDLS and CDR2 YYNGEE come from the germline V gene. Trimming at V came to 2 bases and at J to 2 bases, leaving 5 bases not matched to a gene. CDR3 size: 15 residues. CDR3 coding DNA: TGTGCCAGCAGCGTGGATGGACAGGGCAACTATGGCTACACCTTC. It translates to CASSVDGQGNYGYTF.

This clone was seen only once. The chain carries TRBV21-1 and TRBJ1-1. TRBV21-1 is assigned pseudogene status. CDR3 length: 20 amino acids. CDR3 protein: CASSKDRHSTAETLNTEAFF. The CDR3 DNA is TGTGCCAGCAGCAAAGACAGACATTCCACGGCGGAGACCCTGAACACTGAAGCTTTCTTT.

The count of this clone is one. The J gene is TRBJ1-5, the V gene TRBV18; D is uncertain. This CDR3 is 13 amino acids long. Looked up from germline, CDR1 is KGHSH and CDR2 is LQKENI. The germline V and J ends were trimmed by 3 bases and 4 bases, with 7 bases remaining between them. For the CDR3, the DNA is TGTGCCAGCTCACCGGCCGGGAATCAGCCCCAGCATTTT. Amino acids: CASSPAGNQPQHF.

The J gene is TRBJ2-6, the V gene TRBV7-8; D is possibly TRBD2 (5 bases). Germline V lookup: CDR1 SGHVS, CDR2 FQNEAQ. V shed 1 base and J shed 4 bases, with 11 bases lying between them. The CDR3 spans 16 residues. CDR3 region: CASSLGSGTGANVLTF. CDR3 nucleotides: TGTGCCAGCAGCTTAGGCAGCGGAACCGGGGCCAACGTCCTGACTTTC.

This chain joins TRBV28 and TRBJ1-2; TRBD1 might be the D (5 bases). Germline V gives CDR1 MDHEN, CDR2 SYDVKM. V lost 7 bases, J lost 7 bases, and 19 bases lay in between. The CDR3 sequence is 14 residues long. CDR3 in DNA: TGTGCCAGCAATAAGGCAGGGTCCCCGAGTGGCTACACCTTC. Protein sequence: CASNKAGSPSGYTF.

V is TRBV10-3 and J is TRBJ1-2, with D unclear. Trimming pared 2 bases from V and 0 bases from J, leaving 13 bases between. Germline V lookup: CDR1 ENHRY, CDR2 SYGVKD. The CDR3 has 16 residues. CDR3 residues: CAISEATSYSNYGYTF. The CDR3 bases are TGTGCCATCAGTGAGGCTACGTCGTACTCTAACTATGGCTACACCTTC.

In its sample, this clone was seen once. The rearrangement links TRBV10-3 to TRBJ2-5; 7 positions match TRBD1. Germline CDR1 reads ENHRY; CDR2 reads SYGVKD. This CDR3 spans 14 amino acids. V lost 2 bases, J lost 5 bases, and 5 bases stayed unmatched. The CDR3 DNA is TGTGCCATCAGTGAGCCGAGGACAGGCGAGACCCAGTACTTC. Translated: CAISEPRTGETQYF.

This chain uses TRBV6-5 with TRBJ2-2; TRBD2 matches at 10 bases. The germline V gene has CDR1 MNHEY and CDR2 SVGAGI. This CDR3 has 15 amino acids. V was clipped by 7 bases and J by 5 bases; unmatched bases: 7. For the CDR3, the DNA is TGTGCCAGCACGAGGAGTAGCGGGGGGACCGGGGAGCTGTTTTTT. Its translation: CASTRSSGGTGELFF.

This rearrangement joins TRBV28 to TRBJ1-5; D unclear. This CDR3 has 15 amino acids. The V end lost 4 bases, the J end lost 0 bases, and 10 bases lay between the germline ends. CDR1 is MDHEN, CDR2 SYDVKM, per germline. CDR3 loop: CASSSLGNSNQPQHF. The CDR3 DNA follows: TGTGCCAGCAGTTCGCTGGGGAATAGCAATCAGCCCCAGCATTTT.

This chain uses TRBV11-2 with TRBJ2-7, with D hard to call. Germline CDR1 SGHAT, CDR2 FQNNGV. This CDR3 has 12 amino acids. V was pared by 5 bases and J by 6 bases, with 11 bases between. CDR3 nucleotides: TGTGCCAGCAGCCCCTCCCCCCTCGAGCAGTACGTC. Translation: CASSPSPLEQYV.

The chain is built from TRBV20-1 and TRBJ1-2; TRBD1 might be the D (5 bases). The CDR3 spans 11 residues. Germline V gene lookup returns CDR1 DFQATT and CDR2 SNEGSKA (reference sequence). With 6 bases removed from V and 6 bases from J, the gap between germline ends came to 11 bases. The CDR3 nucleotides read TGCAGTGCGCGGGACTCAGATGGCTACACCTTC. It specifies CSARDSDGYTF.

The chain recombines TRBV11-3 with TRBJ1-1, with TRBD1 as a possible D gene (6 bases). Germline-derived CDR1 and CDR2 are SGHNT and YENEEA. This CDR3 comprises 13 residues. V was cut by 0 bases and J by 8 bases, with 10 bases left in between. CDR3 in DNA: TGTGCCAGCAGCTTAGATGAGGGGGGCGAAGCTTTCTTT. Translated, it gives CASSLDEGGEAFF.

The V and J genes are TRBV5-4 and TRBJ2-3, with no clear D. The CDR3 spans 13 residues. The V gene lost 0 bases and the J gene lost 6 bases, with 8 bases spanning the gap. CDR1 SGHNT and CDR2 YYREEE come from the germline V gene (reference sequence). The CDR3 here is CASSLDPTDTQYF. As DNA, the CDR3 is TGTGCCAGCAGCTTGGATCCGACGGATACGCAGTATTTT.

In DNA form, the CDR3 reads TGTGCCAGCAGACCGGCGGGGGAAAAACTGTTTTTT. Its protein is CASRPAGEKLFF. The chain employs TRBV12-3 or TRBV12-4 and TRBJ1-4; D gene unclear. CDR3 length: 12 residues. V lost 6 bases and J lost 8, with 10 bases in between.

The V call is TRBV6-5, the J call TRBJ2-1; D possibly matches TRBD1 or TRBD2 (5 bases each). The V and J ends lost 5 bases and 3 bases respectively, with 14 bases between them. This CDR3 is 15 amino acids long. Germline values: CDR1 MNHEY, CDR2 SVGAGI. The CDR3 is CASSLSGPYYNEQFF. CDR3 sequence (DNA): TGTGCCAGCAGTCTTTCGGGACCCTACTACAATGAGCAGTTCTTC.

The J gene is TRBJ2-3, the V gene TRBV14, with D hard to call. Germline loops: CDR1 SGHDN, CDR2 FVKESK. V was pared by 3 bases and J by 0 bases, with 7 bases between. The CDR3 spans 14 residues. The CDR3 coding sequence is TGTGCCAGCAGCCACAAGCGCAGCACAGATACGCAGTATTTT. This translates into CASSHKRSTDTQYF. The whole variable domain, filled in from reference TRBV14 and TRBJ2-3, reads EAGVTQFPSHSVIEKGQTVTLRCDPISGHDNLYWYRRVMGKEIKFLLHFVKESKQDESGMPNNRFLAERTGGTYSTLKVQPAELEDSGVYFCASSHKRSTDTQYFGPGTRLTVL.

The V gene is TRBV5-4, the J gene TRBJ1-4; a weak D match, TRBD1 (6 bases). The CDR3 has 17 amino acids. Between the trimmed V and J ends, which lost 0 bases and 7 bases, there was a span of 19 bases. Germline V gene data show CDR1 as SGHNT and CDR2 as YYREEE (reference sequence). The CDR3: CASSLGGQGHPREKLFF. As DNA, the CDR3 is TGTGCCAGCAGCTTGGGGGGGCAGGGTCACCCCCGTGAAAAACTGTTTTTT. The full variable domain, rest sourced from reference TRBV5-4 and TRBJ1-4, is ETGVTQSPTHLIKTRGQQVTLRCSSQSGHNTVSWYQQALGQGPQFIFQYYREEENGRGNFPPRFSGLQFPNYSSELNVNALELDDSALYLCASSLGGQGHPREKLFFGSGTQLSVL.

This sequence joins TRBV6-5 and TRBJ1-1, with D possibly being TRBD1 (6 bases). Germline V gene sequence: CDR1 MNHEY, CDR2 SVGAGI. V dropped 2 bases and J dropped 2 bases, with 9 bases sitting between them. The CDR3 spans 14 residues. In DNA form, the CDR3 reads TGTGCCAGCAGTTACGGACAGAAAAACACTGAAGCTTTCTTT. It codes for CASSYGQKNTEAFF.

This chain connects TRBV28 to TRBJ2-1; D may be TRBD1 (6 bases). Germline CDR1 reads MDHEN; CDR2 reads SYDVKM. The germline V and J ends were trimmed by 5 bases and 3 bases, with 11 bases remaining between them. CDR3 length equals 14 residues. CDR3 bases: TGTGCCAGCAGTGCCCAGGGGTACTACAATGAGCAGTTCTTC. It yields the protein CASSAQGYYNEQFF. The full variable domain, with the rest looked up from reference TRBV28 and TRBJ2-1, is DVKVTQSSRYLVKRTGEKVFLECVQDMDHENMFWYRQDPGLGLRLIYFSYDVKMKEKGDIPEGYSVSREKKERFSLILESASTNQTSMYLCASSAQGYYNEQFFGPGTRLTVL.